The 25 T cell receptor beta chains below were found in one sample sequenced in a study of blood T cell repertoires in COVID-19. The method was immunoSEQ multiplex PCR; TCRdb's version includes in-frame clones alone and lacks a portion of them. The table includes around 15,000 clones, approximately 76% detected once. What was sequenced was peripheral blood. All receptors derive from a man in his sixties or seventies with active or convalescent COVID-19.

This clone was seen a single time. A read error may produce the germline difference seen at one junction end. V and J are TRBV7-7 and TRBJ2-1, with 10 nucleotides matching TRBD2. The CDR3 covers 15 residues. Germline CDR1 SSHAT, CDR2 FNYEAQ (reference sequence). In DNA form, the CDR3 reads TGTGCTAGCAGCTTAGTAGCGGGGGGAAACAATGAGCAGTTCTTC. Its translation: CASSLVAGGNNEQFF. Full variable domain (missing parts from reference TRBV7-7 and TRBJ2-1): GAGVSQSPRYKVTKRGQDVTLRCDPISSHATLYWYQQALGQGPEFLTYFNYEAQPDKSGLPSDRFSAERPEGSISTLTIQRTEQRDSAMYRCASSLVAGGNNEQFFGPGTRLTVL.

This clone appeared a single time. V and J are TRBV28 and TRBJ2-1; TRBD1 agrees at 10 bases. This CDR3 spans 16 amino acids. CDR1 and CDR2 from the germline V gene are MDHEN and SYDVKM. J was trimmed by 5 bases and V by 6 bases; bases with no gene match: 10. This chain's CDR3 is CASRLSGQGFNNEQFF. DNA of the CDR3: TGTGCCAGCAGGCTATCGGGACAGGGGTTTAACAATGAGCAGTTCTTC.

This sequence joins TRBV5-1 and TRBJ2-3, with 7 bases lining up with TRBD2. Germline loops: CDR1 SGHRS, CDR2 YFSETQ. The CDR3 runs 16 residues. V lost 6 bases, J lost 0 bases, and 10 bases stayed unmatched. CDR3 DNA: TGCGCCAGCACCCCCCTTGGTAGCGGGAGCACAGATACGCAGTATTTT. Translating gives CASTPLGSGSTDTQYF.

This clone was seen a single time. V usage is TRBV6-1 and J usage is TRBJ2-1; D is perhaps TRBD1 (5 bases). Trimming removed 2 bases from V and 14 bases from J, with 16 bases in between. CDR3 length: 13 residues. Germline V gene lookup returns CDR1 MNHNS and CDR2 SASEGT. CDR3 sequence (DNA): TGTGCCAGCAGTGAAAAACAGGCCATTGATGAGTTCTTC. Encoded protein: CASSEKQAIDEFF.

The V call is TRBV19, the J call TRBJ2-7, with D perhaps matching TRBD1 (5 bases). The V end lost 6 bases, the J end lost 5 bases, and 14 bases lay between the germline ends. This CDR3 spans 13 amino acids. Per the germline V gene, CDR1 is LNHDA and CDR2 is SQIVND (reference sequence). CDR3 in DNA: TGTGCCAGTAGCTTTAGGGGCTTGGACGAGCAGTACTTC. This codes for CASSFRGLDEQYF.

This clone has more than one count but fewer than ten. This rearrangement joins TRBV5-1 to TRBJ1-6; D unclear. This CDR3 is 15 amino acids long. Trimming took 5 bases from V and 7 from J, leaving 16 bases between them. The germline gives CDR1 SGHRS, CDR2 YFSETQ. DNA for the CDR3: TGCGCCAGCAGACCTGACGGAGGAGGGAATTCACCCCTCCACTTT. Encoded protein: CASRPDGGGNSPLHF.

This clone was counted only a few times. J is TRBJ2-7 and V is TRBV28; D call uncertain. The CDR3 loop spans 13 amino acids. V lost 6 bases and J lost 3, with 12 bases in between. From germline, CDR1 is MDHEN and CDR2 SYDVKM. The CDR3 nucleotides are TGTGCCAGCAGCCAATCACCGAGCTACGAGCAGTACTTC. Encoded protein: CASSQSPSYEQYF.

The rearrangement joins TRBV29-1 to TRBJ1-6; D possibly corresponds to TRBD1 (5 bases). V was pared by 5 bases and J by 9 bases, with 17 bases between. Germline assignment: CDR1 SQVTM and CDR2 ANQGSEA. The CDR3 loop spans 14 amino acids. This CDR3 is CSVRDRLEGSPLHF. The CDR3, as DNA: TGCAGCGTTCGGGACCGCCTGGAGGGTTCACCCCTCCACTTT. Based on the CDR3 plus reference TRBV29-1 and TRBJ1-6, the full variable domain is SAVISQKPSRDICQRGTSLTIQCQVDSQVTMMFWYRQQPGQSLTLIATANQGSEATYESGFVIDKFPISRPNLTFSTLTVSNMSPEDSSIYLCSVRDRLEGSPLHFGNGTRLTVT.

V usage is TRBV10-3 and J usage is TRBJ2-1; 10 bases align to TRBD1. Germline loops: CDR1 ENHRY, CDR2 SYGVKD. V gave up 5 bases and J gave up 7 bases; unmatched junction bases: 8. There are 15 residues in the CDR3. CDR3 residues: CAISRTGGRRNEQFF. The CDR3 nucleotides are TGTGCCATCAGTAGGACAGGGGGTCGGAGAAATGAGCAGTTCTTC.

This chain connects TRBV6-5 to TRBJ2-7, with 8 bases that match TRBD2. The length of the CDR3 is 14 residues. V was pared by 6 bases and J by 6 bases, with 10 bases of the junction left unmatched. From germline, CDR1 is MNHEY and CDR2 SVGAGI. CDR3 in DNA: TGTGCCAGCAGAAACCAAGGACTAGCTTCCGAGCAGTACTTC. Protein sequence: CASRNQGLASEQYF.

There are a few counts of this clone. This chain uses TRBV6-2 or TRBV6-3 with TRBJ2-3, with a tentative D call TRBD2 (5 bases). V was trimmed by 5 bases and J by 0 bases, leaving 12 bases between them. The CDR3 has 15 amino acids. From germline, CDR1 is MNHEY and CDR2 SVGEGT. CDR3 residues: CASSPRWTSTDTQYF. The CDR3 DNA is TGTGCCAGCAGTCCCCGATGGACTAGCACAGATACGCAGTATTTT.

The chain is built from TRBV6-6 and TRBJ1-1, with D uncertain. Looked up from germline, CDR1 is MNHNY and CDR2 is SVGAGI (reference sequence). This CDR3 contains 13 residues. V dropped 10 bases and J dropped 1 base, with 13 bases sitting between them. The CDR3 DNA is TGTGCCATCTCAGGTTTTTCGAACACTGAAGCTTTCTTT. As protein: CAISGFSNTEAFF.

V usage is TRBV6-5 and J usage is TRBJ2-3; 8 bases line up with TRBD2. Unmatched junction bases numbered 7, after V lost 6 bases and J lost 5 bases. The germline CDR1 and CDR2 sequences are MNHEY and SVGAGI. This CDR3 region has 14 residues. The CDR3 region has the DNA TGTGCCAGCAGGCGCGGGGGGTGGAAAGATACGCAGTATTTT. This translates into CASRRGGWKDTQYF.

The chain has TRBV29-1 and TRBJ1-4; 10 nucleotides line up with TRBD1. Trimming at V came to 7 bases and at J to 6 bases, leaving 8 bases not matched to a gene. The CDR3 spans 14 residues. CDR1 is SQVTM, CDR2 ANQGSEA, per germline. As DNA, the CDR3 is TGCAGCGCCATGCTAGGGACAGGGGATGAAAAACTGTTTTTT. It encodes CSAMLGTGDEKLFF.

This chain connects TRBV2 to TRBJ1-2, with a tentative D call TRBD1 (5 bases). The CDR3 loop spans 12 amino acids. The ends were cut back, 2 bases at V and 8 bases at J, with 9 bases in the middle. Germline CDR1 SNHLY, CDR2 FYNNEI. CDR3 protein: CASSEWGEGYTF. The CDR3 nucleotides are TGTGCCAGCAGTGAATGGGGGGAAGGCTACACCTTC.

The V gene is TRBV19, the J gene TRBJ2-2; D not resolved. Trimming shortened V by 3 bases and J by 8 bases, and 13 bases separated the two germline ends. The CDR3 has 14 residues. CDR1 is LNHDA, CDR2 SQIVND, per germline (reference sequence). The CDR3 region is CASSIKAAPGELFF. The DNA for the CDR3 is TGTGCCAGTAGTATCAAGGCGGCGCCAGGGGAGCTGTTTTTT.

The V and J genes are TRBV27 and TRBJ1-1; TRBD1 aligns across 7 bases. Germline assignment: CDR1 MNHEY and CDR2 SMNVEV (reference sequence). The CDR3 contains 15 residues. V trimming: 2 bases; J trimming: 3 bases; junction bases outside the gene matches: 6. The CDR3 DNA reads as TGTGCCAGCAGTTTAGAGGGACAGCGGTACACTGAAGCTTTCTTT. Its protein is CASSLEGQRYTEAFF.

The rearrangement links TRBV19 to TRBJ2-5; 7 nucleotides align to TRBD2. V lost 5 bases and J lost 10; bases outside the gene matches: 19. The germline V gene has CDR1 LNHDA and CDR2 SQIVND (reference sequence). There are 16 residues in the CDR3. The CDR3 nucleotides read TGTGCCAGTAGTCTTCAAATGCGGGCCATAGAGCGGGACCAGTACTTC. Encoded protein: CASSLQMRAIERDQYF.

The chain combines TRBV11-2 with TRBJ2-1, with 9 positions matching TRBD1. V lost 3 bases, J lost 4 bases, and 4 bases stayed unmatched. The CDR3 is 15 amino acids. Germline V gene data show CDR1 as SGHAT and CDR2 as FQNNGV. CDR3 region: CASSFGTGLYNEQFF. CDR3 coding DNA: TGTGCCAGCAGCTTCGGGACAGGGCTTTACAATGAGCAGTTCTTC.

This rearrangement joins TRBV2 to TRBJ2-5, with a possible D match to TRBD1 (5 bases). The V and J ends lost 5 bases and 2 bases respectively, with 18 bases between them. This CDR3 contains 16 residues. From germline, CDR1 is SNHLY and CDR2 FYNNEI. CDR3 DNA sequence: TGTGCCAGCAGTAAGGGGAATTACATAGGACAAGAGACCCAGTACTTC. This codes for CASSKGNYIGQETQYF. Full variable domain (missing parts from reference TRBV2 and TRBJ2-5): EPEVTQTPSHQVTQMGQEVILRCVPISNHLYFYWYRQILGQKVEFLVSFYNNEISEKSEIFDDQFSVERPDGSNFTLKIRSTKLEDSAMYFCASSKGNYIGQETQYFGPGTRLLVL.

This clone was seen only once. The chain uses TRBV5-6 and TRBJ2-5, with D perhaps matching TRBD1 (6 bases). This CDR3 is built from 15 residues. Germline-derived CDR1 and CDR2 are SGHDT and YYEEEE. Trimming pared 4 bases from V and 2 bases from J, leaving 15 bases between. CDR3 amino acids: CASSPETGPQETQYF. CDR3 nucleotide sequence: TGTGCCAGCAGCCCAGAGACAGGTCCTCAAGAGACCCAGTACTTC.

The chain recombines TRBV6-5 with TRBJ1-1; D not certain. Trimming stripped 6 bases from V and 4 bases from J, with 6 bases between. Germline assignment: CDR1 MNHEY and CDR2 SVGAGI. CDR3 length: 11 residues. This CDR3 is CASRATTEAFF. The CDR3, as DNA: TGTGCCAGCAGGGCCACCACTGAAGCTTTCTTT.

The CDR3 DNA follows: TGCGCCAGCAGCTCGTCGGGGACAGGGGGAACTGGGGCCAACGTCCTGACTTTC. It translates to CASSSSGTGGTGANVLTF. V is TRBV5-1 and J is TRBJ2-6; 11 bases are a match to TRBD1. The V and J ends lost 3 bases and 2 bases, in that order; junction bases with no gene match: 7. This CDR3 spans 18 amino acids. Looked up from germline, CDR1 is SGHRS and CDR2 is YFSETQ. The variable domain in full, with the rest retrieved from reference TRBV5-1 and TRBJ2-6, is KAGVTQTPRYLIKTRGQQVTLSCSPISGHRSVSWYQQTPGQGLQFLFEYFSETQRNKGNFPGRFSGRQFSNSRSEMNVSTLELGDSALYLCASSSSGTGGTGANVLTFGAGSRLTVL.

This clone has just a few counts. The chain uses TRBV28 and TRBJ1-5; a possible D gene is TRBD1 (5 bases). In germline, CDR1 is MDHEN, CDR2 SYDVKM. V dropped 6 bases and J dropped 3 bases, with 12 bases sitting between them. This CDR3 contains 14 residues. CDR3 coding DNA: TGTGCCAGCAGGTGGGCAGGGATCAATCAGCCCCAGCATTTT. Translation gives CASRWAGINQPQHF. Looking up the rest from reference TRBV28 and TRBJ1-5 gives the full variable domain: DVKVTQSSRYLVKRTGEKVFLECVQDMDHENMFWYRQDPGLGLRLIYFSYDVKMKEKGDIPEGYSVSREKKERFSLILESASTNQTSMYLCASRWAGINQPQHFGDGTRLSIL.

The rearrangement joins TRBV9 to TRBJ2-7; possibly TRBD1 for D (6 bases). V lost 3 bases and J 0 bases, leaving 19 bases between the germline ends. CDR1 SGDLS and CDR2 YYNGEE come from the germline V gene. The CDR3 covers 17 residues. The CDR3 reads CASSGDTGTSSSYEQYF. CDR3 DNA: TGTGCCAGCAGCGGGGACACCGGGACAAGCAGCTCCTACGAGCAGTACTTC.